This T cell receptor (beta chain) emerged from a study of immune characterization of retroperitoneal liposarcoma. CDR1 SGHNT and CDR2 YENEEA come from the germline V gene. The V and J ends lost 5 bases and 10 bases, in that order; junction bases with no gene match: 10. This CDR3 contains 14 residues. About this clonotype itself: It may be a read error: a sequence one base away is much more abundant.

TCRdb analysed the PCR reads with MiXCR anew, one entry per CDR3 protein. The repertoire holds roughly 8,200 distinct CDR3 sequences, with about 40% as singletons. The chain links TRBV11-3 to TRBJ2-1, with 8 bases lining up with TRBD1. The origin of this receptor is a male donor with retroperitoneal liposarcoma. The sequenced sample was tumor tissue. CDR3 protein: CASSLQGADYEQFF. In nucleotides, the CDR3 is TGTGCCAGCAGCCTCCAGGGGGCCGACTACGAGCAGTTCTTC.